A single T cell receptor beta chain is shown here with its context. Its antigen is as yet unknown. In the study's own analysis: Out-of-frame sequences were removed, leaving 2 million or so distinct TCRbeta sequences. Clones were read by immunoSEQ multiplex PCR, and TCRdb kept only the in-frame ones, dropping some. Clone size and V and J calls were adopted from that table, with D and trimming inferred from the DNA. The data show under 55,000 clones, with 83% seen just once and roughly 2% held by the top ten. This entry belongs to a study of memory CD4+ T cells and cytomegalovirus serostatus. Study-level results: 67 of 164 known CMV-associated TCRbeta sequences appeared in CD4+ memory. Median bootstrapped AUC for CMV status was around 0.96 originally, about 0.9 US-trained.

The sort gate was single viable CD3+CD4+CD8-CD45RO+ cells for memory CD4+ T cells. Serum IgG to CMV pp150, pp28, p38 and p52 defined serostatus. The clonotype was recovered from an adult in good health and CMV-seropositive. The sample was memory CD4+ T cells from blood.

The CDR3 loop reads CASSQWPTRVGYTF. The CDR3 DNA sequence: TGTGCCAGCTCACAATGGCCCACGAGGGTCGGCTACACCTTC. This sequence joins TRBV18 and TRBJ1-2; D not resolved. The CDR3 spans 14 residues. Germline CDR1 reads KGHSH; CDR2 reads LQKENI. With 4 bases removed from V and 8 bases from J, the gap between germline ends came to 17 bases.